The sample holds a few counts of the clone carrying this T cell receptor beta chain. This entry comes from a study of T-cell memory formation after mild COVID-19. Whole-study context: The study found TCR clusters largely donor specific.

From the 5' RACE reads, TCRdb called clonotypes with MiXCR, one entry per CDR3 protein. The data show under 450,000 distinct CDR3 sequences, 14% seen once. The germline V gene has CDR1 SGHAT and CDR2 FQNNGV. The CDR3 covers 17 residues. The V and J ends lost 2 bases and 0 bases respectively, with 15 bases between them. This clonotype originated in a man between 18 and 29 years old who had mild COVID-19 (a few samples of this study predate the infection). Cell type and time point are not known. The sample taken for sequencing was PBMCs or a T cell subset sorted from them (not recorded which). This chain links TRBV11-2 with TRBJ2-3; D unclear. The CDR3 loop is CASSLSSWGRSTDTQYF. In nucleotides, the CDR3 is TGTGCCAGCAGCTTATCGAGTTGGGGTCGGAGCACAGATACGCAGTATTTT.